The 25 T cell receptor beta chains reported below all come from one sample, sequenced in a study of vaccination and CD4 T cells after COVID-19. No antigen has been assigned to these receptors. Specified treatment: approximately nine-day PBMC culture with coronavirus spike peptide pools or control peptides (ViraFEST assay). Oncomine TCR Beta short-read sequencing was applied to DNA from cultured CD4+ T cells. A single record per CDR3 protein comes from TCRdb applying MiXCR to the PCR reads. The repertoire includes roughly 15,000 distinct CDR3 sequences, approximately 50% of them detected once, and around 15% sits in the top ten. Sequencing input: CD4+ T cells from blood, cultured in vitro. Source of these receptors: a human donor who had recovered from COVID-19.

The rearrangement links TRBV7-6 to TRBJ2-7, with a weak D call TRBD1 (6 bases). CDR1 SGHVS and CDR2 FNYEAQ come from the germline V gene. Trimming shortened V by 5 bases and J by 6 bases, and 20 bases separated the two germline ends. This CDR3 contains 15 residues. The CDR3 sequence is CASSREAGALGEQYF. CDR3 nucleotide sequence: TGTGCCAGCAGCCGCGAGGCAGGGGCCCTGGGCGAGCAGTACTTC. The full variable domain, rest sourced from reference TRBV7-6 and TRBJ2-7, is GAGVSQSPRYKVTKRGQDVALRCDPISGHVSLYWYRQALGQGPEFLTYFNYEAQQDKSGLPNDRFSAERPEGSISTLTIQRTEQRDSAMYRCASSREAGALGEQYFGPGTRLTVT.

The rearrangement links TRBV7-2 to TRBJ2-4; D gene uncertain. Germline loops: CDR1 SGHTA, CDR2 FQGNSA. V was cut by 2 bases and J by 0 bases, with 2 bases left in between. The CDR3 length is 13 residues. The CDR3 DNA is TGTGCCAGCAGCTTAACAGCCAAAAACATTCAGTACTTC. Encoded protein: CASSLTAKNIQYF.

The chain is built from TRBV7-9 and TRBJ2-7; tentatively, D is TRBD1 (6 bases). The CDR3 is made up of 15 amino acids. Germline CDR1 SEHNR, CDR2 FQNEAQ (reference sequence). Trimming removed 1 base at V and 0 bases at J, with 10 bases between. CDR3 DNA sequence: TGTGCCAGCAGCTTAGATGCAGGGGACTCCTACGAGCAGTACTTC. Encoded protein: CASSLDAGDSYEQYF.

Only one count was recorded for this clonotype. This sequence joins TRBV20-1 and TRBJ1-1; 7 bases are shared with TRBD1. Germline CDR1 reads DFQATT; CDR2 reads SNEGSKA (reference sequence). This CDR3 comprises 13 residues. V lost 4 bases and J lost 7; bases outside the gene matches: 9. Here the CDR3 DNA reads TGCAGTGCTATACCTGGGACAGTGGGTGAAGCTTTCTTT. This sequence encodes CSAIPGTVGEAFF.

V and J are TRBV15 and TRBJ2-6; TRBD1 might be the D (5 bases). V gave up 8 bases and J gave up 5 bases, with 13 bases separating them. The CDR3 runs to 14 residues. Germline values: CDR1 LNHNV, CDR2 YYDKDF (reference sequence). CDR3 region: CATSDSVWANVLTF. CDR3 bases: TGTGCCACCTCCGACAGTGTCTGGGCCAACGTCCTGACTTTC.

This clonotype was found a few times. The gene calls are TRBV7-8 and TRBJ2-1; a weak D match, TRBD2 (5 bases). The CDR3 is 15 residues long. Germline V gene data show CDR1 as SGHVS and CDR2 as FQNEAQ. With 5 bases removed from V and 5 bases from J, the gap between germline ends came to 16 bases. The CDR3 sequence is CASSPVRSGDNEQFF. The CDR3 DNA sequence: TGTGCCAGCAGCCCCGTCAGGAGCGGAGACAATGAGCAGTTCTTC.

J is TRBJ1-1 and V is TRBV27; a weak D match, TRBD1 (6 bases). Germline V lookup: CDR1 MNHEY, CDR2 SMNVEV (reference sequence). The CDR3 spans 13 residues. V lost 5 bases and J lost 4, with 11 bases in between. In DNA form, the CDR3 reads TGTGCCAGCAGTCAACAGGGCCGCACTGAAGCTTTCTTT. Residues: CASSQQGRTEAFF.

The chain carries TRBV28 and TRBJ2-2, with 9 bases fitting TRBD1. Germline assignment: CDR1 MDHEN and CDR2 SYDVKM. The junction had 10 bases not matched to a gene; V was cut back by 6 bases and J by 5 bases. There are 16 residues in the CDR3. As DNA, the CDR3 is TGTGCCAGCAGCCGAAGACCGGGACAGGGAACCGGGGAGCTGTTTTTT. As protein: CASSRRPGQGTGELFF.

The chain combines TRBV7-3 with TRBJ2-1; no clear D. Looked up from germline, CDR1 is SGHTA and CDR2 is FQGTGA. Trimming took off 3 bases at V and 4 bases at J, with 16 bases between the two ends. The CDR3 length is 16 residues. In DNA, the CDR3 is TGTGCCAGCAGCTTTGGTCCCGCTTTGGAATACAATGAGCAGTTCTTC. Translated: CASSFGPALEYNEQFF. Full variable domain (outside the CDR3, taken from reference TRBV7-3 and TRBJ2-1): GAGVSQTPSNKVTEKGKYVELRCDPISGHTALYWYRQSLGQGPEFLIYFQGTGAADDSGLPNDRFFAVRPEGSVSTLKIQRTERGDSAVYLCASSFGPALEYNEQFFGPGTRLTVL.

This clonotype has just a few counts. The chain has TRBV19 and TRBJ1-5; the match to TRBD1 covers 8 bases. The V segment lost 4 bases and the J segment 3 bases; nucleotides outside the gene matches: 2. CDR1 is LNHDA, CDR2 SQIVND, per germline (reference sequence). CDR3 length equals 14 residues. This CDR3 is CASSTGGANQPQHF. The CDR3 coding sequence is TGTGCCAGTAGTACAGGGGGCGCCAATCAGCCCCAGCATTTT.

The V gene is TRBV30, the J gene TRBJ1-1; tentative D call: TRBD1 (5 bases). This CDR3 spans 12 amino acids. V gave up 3 bases and J gave up 3 bases, with 8 bases separating them. The V gene's germline CDR1 is GTSNPN and CDR2 SVGIG (reference sequence). The CDR3 protein is CAWSGGDTEAFF. DNA for the CDR3: TGTGCCTGGAGCGGGGGGGACACTGAAGCTTTCTTT. The full variable domain, in which reference TRBV30 and TRBJ1-1 provide the parts outside the CDR3, is SQTIHQWPATLVQPVGSPLSLECTVEGTSNPNLYWYRQAAGRGLQLLFYSVGIGQISSEVPQNLSASRPQDRQFILSSKKLLLSDSGFYLCAWSGGDTEAFFGQGTRLTVV.

The rearrangement links TRBV27 to TRBJ2-2; perhaps D is TRBD1 or TRBD2 (5 bases each). Trimming took off 1 base at V and 5 bases at J, with 17 bases between the two ends. The germline CDR1 and CDR2 sequences are MNHEY and SMNVEV (reference sequence). The CDR3 has 17 amino acids. The CDR3 sequence: CASSLLGRDQETGELFF. In nucleotides, the CDR3 is TGTGCCAGCAGTTTATTAGGCCGGGACCAGGAGACCGGGGAGCTGTTTTTT.

The sample holds a few counts of this clonotype. J is TRBJ1-2 and V is TRBV20-1; D uncertain. This CDR3 has 17 amino acids. Trimming took off 5 bases at V and 3 bases at J, with 25 bases between the two ends. Germline assignment: CDR1 DFQATT and CDR2 SNEGSKA (reference sequence). The CDR3 region is CSAPDDLRPIPDYGYTF. CDR3 nucleotide sequence: TGCAGTGCTCCCGACGACCTCAGGCCGATACCTGACTATGGCTACACCTTC.

The chain combines TRBV12-3 or TRBV12-4 with TRBJ2-3; 7 nucleotides agree with TRBD2. The CDR3 sequence is 17 residues long. V dropped 6 bases and J dropped 4; count of bases not matched to a gene: 16. CDR3 bases: TGTGCCAGCAGAGACACACTAGCGTTGAAGGGATCAGATACGCAGTATTTT. Translated: CASRDTLALKGSDTQYF.

The chain joins TRBV20-1 to TRBJ2-7; the D is unclear. There are 12 residues in the CDR3. Germline V gives CDR1 DFQATT, CDR2 SNEGSKA (reference sequence). V lost 5 bases, J lost 2 bases, and 10 bases lay in between. CDR3 residues: CSAQPDPYEQYF. The CDR3 nucleotides are TGCAGTGCTCAACCGGACCCCTACGAGCAGTACTTC.

The V call is TRBV20-1, the J call TRBJ2-5, with 14 positions matching TRBD2. Germline CDR1 is DFQATT and CDR2 is SNEGSKA (reference sequence). After removal of 6 bases from V and 4 bases from J, the junction contained 1 base not matched to a gene. CDR3 length: 13 residues. In nucleotides, the CDR3 is TGCAGTGCGGGGACTAGCGGGGGAGAGACCCAGTACTTC. This translates into CSAGTSGGETQYF.

This clonotype was detected once. V and J are TRBV2 and TRBJ1-5, with TRBD1 matching 7 bases. The CDR3 sequence is 15 residues long. Germline loops: CDR1 SNHLY, CDR2 FYNNEI. Losses at the gene ends were 3 bases for V and 0 bases for J; bases not matched to a gene: 2. CDR3 DNA sequence: TGTGCCAGCAGTGAGGGGACAGATAGCAATCAGCCCCAGCATTTT. It encodes CASSEGTDSNQPQHF.

This sequence joins TRBV20-1 and TRBJ2-1; D not resolved. V shed 0 bases and J shed 2 bases, with 11 bases lying between them. Germline V lookup: CDR1 DFQATT, CDR2 SNEGSKA (reference sequence). The CDR3 sequence is 15 residues long. DNA for the CDR3: TGCAGTGCTAGAGATCCTAGTGGCACCTACAATGAGCAGTTCTTC. Protein: CSARDPSGTYNEQFF.

V and J are TRBV6-5 and TRBJ2-7; 12 bases are a match to TRBD2. This CDR3 is built from 18 residues. The V segment lost 2 bases and the J segment 1 base; nucleotides outside the gene matches: 9. Germline assignment: CDR1 MNHEY and CDR2 SVGAGI. The CDR3 loop reads CASSYTRPTSGSSYEQYF. In nucleotides, the CDR3 is TGTGCCAGCAGTTACACACGCCCGACTAGCGGGAGTTCCTACGAGCAGTACTTC.

The chain uses TRBV20-1 and TRBJ1-2, with a weak D call TRBD1 (5 bases). CDR1 and CDR2 (germline): DFQATT, SNEGSKA (reference sequence). V was shortened by 6 bases and J by 7 bases, with 15 bases between the two germline ends. CDR3 length: 12 residues. The CDR3 sequence is CSAPGIGAGYTF. CDR3 DNA: TGCAGTGCGCCAGGGATAGGGGCTGGCTACACCTTC.

The V and J genes are TRBV20-1 and TRBJ2-1, with 12 bases identical to TRBD2. The CDR3 runs 16 residues. Germline V lookup: CDR1 DFQATT, CDR2 SNEGSKA (reference sequence). The J segment lost 10 bases and the V segment lost 2 bases, leaving 12 bases of the junction unmatched. The CDR3 nucleotides are TGCAGTGCTAGACCCCCCCTAGCGGGGGGGCTCTGGGAGCAGTTCTTC. Its protein product is CSARPPLAGGLWEQFF.

This clonotype was counted between two and nine times. The chain recombines TRBV21-1 with TRBJ1-5. TRBV21-1 corresponds to a pseudogene. This CDR3 spans 15 amino acids. The CDR3 nucleotides are TGTGCCAGCAGCAAAGTTAGGAATAGCAATCAGCCCCAGCATTTT. It encodes CASSKVRNSNQPQHF.

The V call is TRBV7-9, the J call TRBJ2-2; D is possibly TRBD1 (5 bases). Germline V gene sequence: CDR1 SEHNR, CDR2 FQNEAQ (reference sequence). The CDR3 runs to 16 residues. V lost 1 base and J 1 base, leaving 10 bases between the germline ends. The CDR3 DNA reads TGTGCCAGCAGCTTAGACCGACAGTGGAACACCGGGGAGCTGTTTTTT. This encodes CASSLDRQWNTGELFF.

This rearrangement joins TRBV7-6 to TRBJ2-3; D might be TRBD1 or TRBD2, each matching 5 bases. Germline V gene sequence: CDR1 SGHVS, CDR2 FNYEAQ. Trimming took off 0 bases at V and 11 bases at J, with 15 bases between the two ends. This CDR3 comprises 14 residues. CDR3 sequence (DNA): TGTGCCAGCAGCTTAGCGGGGACCAGCCTTGGGCAGTATTTT. Translation: CASSLAGTSLGQYF.

The J gene is TRBJ2-7, the V gene TRBV6-1; D gene ambiguous. Germline values: CDR1 MNHNS, CDR2 SASEGT. V lost 5 bases and J lost 7, with 15 bases in between. There are 13 residues in the CDR3. CDR3 sequence (DNA): TGTGCCAGCAGTCCCGCCGGGTTCGGGGAGCAGTACTTC. It translates to CASSPAGFGEQYF.